This is a list of T cell receptor beta chains from one sample in a study of T cell responses to AZD1222 COVID-19 vaccine. Profiling relied on immunoSEQ multiplex PCR, and the TCRdb table lists in-frame clones only, not all of them. The table shows 95,000 to 130,000 clones, with about 90% occurring only once. The sequencing here drew on peripheral blood, taken on day 0 of AZD1222 vaccination. The receptors here all came from an adult in good health. CDR3s include the opening cysteine and the closing phenylalanine or tryptophan. The order of the fields is clone size, D gene, J gene, V gene, CDR3 protein, CDR3 DNA. A D gene is named only where the DNA matches it firmly. Clone size, where shown, is once, few, many, or a class for clones that have expanded.

once,TRBD2,TRBJ2-1,TRBV19,CASSTGLAGGWQFF,TGTGCCAGTAGTACAGGACTAGCGGGAGGGTGGCAGTTCTTC
.,.,TRBJ1-5,TRBV3-1/TRBV3-2,CASSPFLAGEPQHF,TGTGCCAGCAGCCCGTTTCTCGCGGGGGAGCCCCAGCATTTT
once,TRBD1,TRBJ1-2,TRBV19,CASSDRTPFGGYTF,TGTGCCAGTTCGGACAGGACACCATTCGGAGGCTACACCTTC
.,TRBD1,TRBJ1-4,TRBV2,CASNRQGAATNEKLFF,TGTGCCAGCAACCGACAGGGGGCTGCAACTAATGAAAAACTGTTTTTT
.,.,TRBJ2-2,TRBV6-6,CASTPRNTGELFF,TGTGCCAGCACCCCGCGGAACACCGGGGAGCTGTTTTTT
.,.,TRBJ2-7,TRBV4-1,CASSHPDRTYEQYF,TGCGCCAGCAGTCACCCCGACAGGACCTACGAGCAGTACTTC
.,.,TRBJ2-5,TRBV7-2,CASSPSAGETQYF,TGTGCCAGCAGCCCTAGCGCAGGAGAGACCCAGTACTTC
.,.,TRBJ1-2,TRBV2,CASSRGAMNYGYTF,TGTGCCAGCAGTCGCGGGGCAATGAACTATGGCTACACCTTC
.,.,TRBJ1-1,TRBV5-1,CASSLVGGVGTEAFF,TGCGCCAGCAGCCTGGTTGGGGGCGTCGGCACTGAAGCTTTCTTT
.,.,TRBJ1-1,TRBV3-1/TRBV3-2,CASSRNTEAFF,TGTGCCAGCAGCCGAAACACTGAAGCTTTCTTT
.,.,TRBJ1-5,TRBV24-1,CATSDLTSRDLHF,TGTGCCACCAGTGACTTAACCTCCCGGGACTTACATTTT
.,TRBD1,TRBJ1-1,TRBV6-5,CASSYSLGTGGTEAFF,TGTGCCAGCAGTTACTCATTAGGGACAGGGGGCACTGAAGCTTTCTTT
.,.,TRBJ1-1,TRBV9,CASSAQSGLGAFF,TGTGCCAGCAGCGCCCAGTCGGGTTTAGGCGCTTTCTTT
.,.,TRBJ1-1,TRBV6-1,CASSEDGYLGGVNTEAFF,TGTGCCAGCAGTGAAGATGGTTATCTTGGGGGAGTGAACACTGAAGCTTTCTTT
.,TRBD1,TRBJ2-5,TRBV29-1,CSVRDRDSQETQYF,TGCAGCGTACGCGACAGGGACAGCCAAGAGACCCAGTACTTC
.,.,TRBJ1-1,TRBV7-9,CASSSRQRMNTEAFF,TGTGCCAGCAGCTCCCGACAGAGAATGAACACTGAAGCTTTCTTT
.,TRBD1,TRBJ2-7,TRBV4-1,CASSPRDSSYEQYF,TGCGCCAGCAGCCCCAGGGACAGCTCCTACGAGCAGTACTTC
.,.,TRBJ1-1,TRBV15,CATSRVATGANTEAFF,TGTGCCACCAGCAGAGTCGCGACAGGAGCGAACACTGAAGCTTTCTTT
.,TRBD1,TRBJ1-5,TRBV5-4,CASSLGNVGGAEQPQHF,TGTGCCAGCAGCTTGGGAAACGTAGGGGGCGCAGAACAGCCCCAGCATTTT
.,.,TRBJ2-2,TRBV2,CASRGTTTSTYTGELFF,TGTGCCAGCAGGGGGACAACGACATCTACTTACACCGGGGAGCTGTTTTTT
.,.,TRBJ2-1,TRBV29-1,CSVPFRDHNEQFF,TGCAGCGTTCCCTTCCGGGACCACAATGAGCAGTTCTTC
.,TRBD2,TRBJ2-1,TRBV18,CASSPPNLAGSHEQFF,TGTGCCAGCTCACCACCGAATCTAGCGGGATCGCATGAGCAGTTCTTC
once,TRBD1,TRBJ1-1,TRBV5-1,CASSYRDRVFGGREAFF,TGCGCCAGCAGCTACCGGGACAGGGTGTTCGGGGGTCGGGAAGCTTTCTTT
.,.,TRBJ1-5,TRBV7-2,CASSLVDSNQPQHF,TGTGCCAGCAGCTTAGTTGACAGCAATCAGCCCCAGCATTTT